Given below is one T cell receptor beta chain in context. Unique molecular identifiers were incorporated into the prepared TCRbeta library. MiXCR was run by TCRdb on the PCR reads, yielding one entry per CDR3 protein. The table lists about 610,000 distinct CDR3 sequences, about 10% of them singletons, with approximately 4.1% in the top ten. This sample is drawn from a study of T-cell reconstitution after alpha-beta-depleted transplantation in children. The CDR3 spans 14 residues. Germline V gives CDR1 SGHTA, CDR2 FQGNSA. The V segment lost 5 bases and the J segment 6 bases; nucleotides outside the gene matches: 8.

This specimen consisted of PBMCs from the stem cell graft donor, obtained from the stem cell graft. The rearrangement joins TRBV7-2 to TRBJ2-3; TRBD2 agrees at 7 bases. This sequence was found in a human donor who donated a stem cell graft to a child with acute myeloid leukemia. The CDR3 loop reads CASSTRTSRDTQYF. DNA for the CDR3: TGTGCCAGCAGCACCCGGACTAGTCGGGATACGCAGTATTTT.